The following is a T cell receptor (beta chain) sequence with its context. Its antigen is not known. Amplification of TCR alpha and beta CDR3 regions from RNA used iRepertoire nested multiplex PCR. For one-step reverse transcription and amplification, roughly 85-450 ng of tissue mRNA or PBMC total RNA was used. TCRdb reanalysed the multiplex PCR reads using MiXCR and keeps one entry per CDR3 protein. The sample holds about 180,000 distinct CDR3 sequences, under 55% seen once. The data were taken from a study of glioma-infiltrating T cells. Study-wide findings and caveats: CDR3 overlap between tissue and blood was very small. Non-neoplastic patients had below-expected tissue-blood divergence, while all gliomas exceeded expectation.

Germline V gene sequence: CDR1 DFQATT, CDR2 SNEGSKA (reference sequence). The CDR3 has 15 amino acids. The V and J ends lost 0 bases and 11 bases, in that order; junction bases with no gene match: 14. The sequence came from a human donor with low-grade glioma or glioblastoma, undergoing nonglioma brain surgery, or in good health (not recorded which). Input material: glioma tissue, nonneoplastic brain tissue, or PBMCs (not recorded which). The chain recombines TRBV20-1 with TRBJ2-5; 8 positions agree with TRBD2. The CDR3 DNA reads as TGCAGTGCTAGAGATCCCTCTAGCGGGCAAGAGGCACAGTACTTC. Amino acids: CSARDPSSGQEAQYF.